These 21 T cell receptor beta chains were sequenced from one sample in a study of metastatic and nonmetastatic thyroid tumors. There were no patients who had received any treatment before thyroid surgery. Using MiXCR, TCRdb re-called clones from the PCR reads. The table lists about 20,000 clones, roughly a third of them singletons. The sample was blood. The origin of the receptors is a female donor with papillary thyroid cancer or a benign thyroid nodule (not recorded which). Some clones in this sample may be carry-over from other donors' samples.

This clone has just a few counts. The rearrangement joins TRBV11-3 to TRBJ1-1, with no clear D. Between the trimmed V and J ends, which lost 1 base and 11 bases, there was a span of 11 bases. CDR1 is SGHNT and CDR2 is YENEEA in the germline V gene. The CDR3 totals 12 residues. The CDR3 nucleotides read TGTGCCAGCAGCTTAGGGGGAACGACTGCTTTCTTT. Protein product: CASSLGGTTAFF.

The V and J genes are TRBV11-2 and TRBJ2-7; 9 nucleotides match TRBD1. Trimming removed 1 base from V and 5 bases from J; junction bases left unmatched: 12. The CDR3 sequence is 17 residues long. CDR1 and CDR2 from the germline V gene are SGHAT and FQNNGV. CDR3: CASSLGHSGTGRDEQYF. DNA for the CDR3: TGTGCCAGCAGCTTAGGACATTCCGGGACAGGGAGGGACGAGCAGTACTTC.

The CDR3 nucleotides read TGTGCCAGTAGTATAGAGAGTGGCAGATCTTTCTATGGCTACACCTTC. It is translated as CASSIESGRSFYGYTF. The chain carries TRBV19 and TRBJ1-2; unclear D gene. There are 16 residues in the CDR3. Trimming took 0 bases from V and 4 from J, leaving 15 bases between them. CDR1 is LNHDA and CDR2 is SQIVND in the germline V gene (reference sequence).

Within the sample, this clone is medium-sized. As DNA, the CDR3 is TGTGCCTGGAGGACAGGGAGCACAGATACGCAGTATTTT. This sequence encodes CAWRTGSTDTQYF. This rearrangement joins TRBV30 to TRBJ2-3; 7 bases are a match to TRBD1. Germline trimming cut 3 bases from V and 0 bases from J; bases unmatched to any gene: 0. Per germline, CDR1 GTSNPN and CDR2 SVGIG (reference sequence). This CDR3 has 13 amino acids. Filled out from reference TRBV30 and TRBJ2-3, the complete variable domain reads SQTIHQWPATLVQPVGSPLSLECTVEGTSNPNLYWYRQAAGRGLQLLFYSVGIGQISSEVPQNLSASRPQDRQFILSSKKLLLSDSGFYLCAWRTGSTDTQYFGPGTRLTVL.

This clone was counted ten times or more. The V gene is TRBV25-1, the J gene TRBJ2-7; 12 nucleotides align to TRBD1. Trimming took 6 bases from V and 5 from J; bases not matched to a gene: 8. Germline V lookup: CDR1 MGHDK, CDR2 SYGVNS. CDR3 length: 15 residues. DNA for the CDR3: TGTGCCAGCAGGGGACAGGGGGCTTATCGGGACGAGCAGTACTTC. This translates into CASRGQGAYRDEQYF.

There are a few counts of this clone. Sequence at one end of the junction differs from germline and may be a read error. The chain couples TRBV27 to TRBJ2-3, with D possibly TRBD2 on 5 matching bases. The CDR3 length is 17 residues. Germline CDR1 and CDR2: MNHEY and SMNVEV (reference sequence). CDR3 loop: CASSPTASGASTYTQYF. The CDR3 region has the DNA TGTGCCAGCAGTCCGACGGCGTCGGGCGCTAGCACATATACGCAGTATTTT.

By share, this clone ranks as medium-sized (0.01 to 0.1%). The CDR3 reads CASSHQDRAYGYTF. The CDR3 nucleotides are TGCGCCAGCAGCCACCAAGACAGGGCATATGGCTACACCTTC. The gene calls are TRBV4-1 and TRBJ1-2; TRBD1 aligns across 7 bases. V was pared by 3 bases and J by 5 bases, with 6 bases of the junction left unmatched. The germline V gene has CDR1 MGHRA and CDR2 YSYEKL. The CDR3 covers 14 residues.

The chain links TRBV12-3 or TRBV12-4 to TRBJ1-1, with a tentative D call TRBD1 (5 bases). The CDR3 length is 14 residues. V gave up 2 bases and J gave up 5 bases, with 12 bases separating them. CDR3 sequence: CASSLQGVRTEAFF. The CDR3 region has the DNA TGTGCCAGCAGTTTACAGGGAGTGCGGACTGAAGCTTTCTTT.

This clone was counted a few times. This chain uses TRBV19 with TRBJ2-2; the D gene is possibly TRBD2 (5 bases). Trimming cost V 5 bases and J 7 bases, with 14 bases left between them. Germline V gene data show CDR1 as LNHDA and CDR2 as SQIVND (reference sequence). CDR3 size: 14 residues. DNA of the CDR3: TGTGCCAGTAGTTGTGCTAGCTGGGACGGGGAGCTGTTTTTT. This codes for CASSCASWDGELFF.

This clone is labeled medium-sized (0.01 to 0.1%). The DNA of the CDR3 is TGTGCCAGTAGTATGGTGGCTATTGGCTACACCTTC. Its protein is CASSMVAIGYTF. The rearrangement uses TRBV19 and TRBJ1-2; D is unresolved. Germline CDR1 reads LNHDA; CDR2 reads SQIVND (reference sequence). The CDR3 totals 12 residues. V lost 3 bases and J 7 bases, leaving 9 bases between the germline ends.

This clone qualifies as medium-sized. In nucleotides, the CDR3 is TGCGCCAGCAGGGGCCCCCTGATGAACACTGAAGCTTTCTTT. As protein: CASRGPLMNTEAFF. V is TRBV4-1 and J is TRBJ1-1, with D unresolved. V lost 6 bases to trimming and J lost 0 bases, with 11 bases between them. The CDR3 is 14 residues long. Per germline, CDR1 MGHRA and CDR2 YSYEKL.

This clone was recorded many times. V is TRBV15 and J is TRBJ2-5, with TRBD1 identical over 11 bases. This CDR3 region has 15 residues. Looked up from germline, CDR1 is LNHNV and CDR2 is YYDKDF (reference sequence). The ends lost 7 bases at V and 4 bases at J; junction bases unmatched: 8. This CDR3 reads CATTAGTGGGETQYF. CDR3 bases: TGTGCCACCACAGCAGGGACAGGGGGTGGAGAGACCCAGTACTTC.

The chain uses TRBV5-1 and TRBJ1-2, with D perhaps matching TRBD1 (6 bases). The CDR3 covers 13 residues. Trimming took off 0 bases at V and 4 bases at J, with 7 bases between the two ends. Germline loops: CDR1 SGHRS, CDR2 YFSETQ. The CDR3 nucleotides are TGCGCCAGCAGCTTGGTGGACAGCTATGGCTACACCTTC. This gives the protein CASSLVDSYGYTF.

The chain combines TRBV11-2 with TRBJ2-1, with D possibly matching TRBD2 (6 bases). CDR1 and CDR2 (germline): SGHAT, FQNNGV. The CDR3 contains 16 residues. V shed 5 bases and J shed 1 base, with 15 bases lying between them. The CDR3 protein is CASSTRVAVSYNEQFF. DNA of the CDR3: TGTGCCAGCAGCACCCGGGTAGCGGTTTCCTACAATGAGCAGTTCTTC. The whole variable domain, filled in from reference TRBV11-2 and TRBJ2-1, reads EAGVAQSPRYKIIEKRQSVAFWCNPISGHATLYWYQQILGQGPKLLIQFQNNGVVDDSQLPKDRFSAERLKGVDSTLKIQPAKLEDSAVYLCASSTRVAVSYNEQFFGPGTRLTVL.

V and J are TRBV20-1 and TRBJ2-7; 10 positions match TRBD1. CDR3 length equals 15 residues. CDR1 is DFQATT and CDR2 is SNEGSKA in the germline V gene (reference sequence). The V gene end was trimmed by 0 bases and the J gene end by 5 bases; junction bases not matched to a gene: 7. Here the CDR3 reads CSARDSDRGLNEQYF. The DNA of the CDR3 is TGCAGTGCTAGAGATTCCGACAGGGGGCTTAACGAGCAGTACTTC.

This clone has more than one count but fewer than ten. J is TRBJ1-4 and V is TRBV28; 9 positions agree with TRBD1. This CDR3 has 16 amino acids. Germline V gives CDR1 MDHEN, CDR2 SYDVKM. V was pared by 5 bases and J by 6 bases, with 10 bases of the junction left unmatched. CDR3 loop: CASSKQQGAGDEKLFF. The CDR3 region has the DNA TGTGCCAGCAGTAAACAACAGGGGGCTGGGGATGAAAAACTGTTTTTT.

This clone is classed as medium-sized. The J gene is TRBJ2-2, the V gene TRBV10-3, with a tentative D call TRBD2 (5 bases). The V end was cut by 2 bases, the J end by 6 bases, with 19 bases between. The CDR3 is 17 residues long. Germline-derived CDR1 and CDR2 are ENHRY and SYGVKD. This CDR3 is CAISERLASLRAGELFF. The CDR3 DNA is TGTGCCATCAGTGAGCGGCTAGCATCTCTTAGGGCCGGGGAGCTGTTTTTT.

This sequence joins TRBV30 and TRBJ1-1, with D uncertain. Between the trimmed V and J ends, which lost 2 bases and 4 bases, there was a span of 5 bases. This CDR3 contains 11 residues. Germline V CDR1 and CDR2: GTSNPN, SVGIG (reference sequence). CDR3: CAWSPATEAFF. DNA of the CDR3: TGTGCCTGGAGTCCGGCCACTGAAGCTTTCTTT.

The V and J genes are TRBV20-1 and TRBJ1-2, with D possibly being TRBD1 (6 bases). CDR3 length: 14 amino acids. Germline assignment: CDR1 DFQATT and CDR2 SNEGSKA (reference sequence). Trimming took 3 bases from V and 2 from J, leaving 13 bases between them. This CDR3 reads CSASAGAQNYGYTF. CDR3 DNA: TGCAGTGCTAGCGCGGGGGCGCAGAACTATGGCTACACCTTC.

The sample holds many counts of this clone. The chain combines TRBV30 with TRBJ2-1; perhaps D is TRBD1 or TRBD2 (5 bases each). The CDR3 covers 14 residues. The germline CDR1 and CDR2 sequences are GTSNPN and SVGIG (reference sequence). V was pared by 5 bases and J by 6 bases, with 17 bases between. The chain's CDR3 is CAWATGTQGNEQFF. For the CDR3, the DNA is TGTGCCTGGGCTACCGGGACCCAGGGCAATGAGCAGTTCTTC.

There are many counts of this clone. V usage is TRBV7-9 and J usage is TRBJ1-4; maybe TRBD1 (5 bases). CDR1 is SEHNR, CDR2 FQNEAQ, per germline (reference sequence). Trimming pared 5 bases from V and 4 bases from J, leaving 14 bases between. This CDR3 spans 15 amino acids. CDR3 residues: CASSRGDRSNEKLFF. DNA for the CDR3: TGTGCCAGCAGCCGGGGGGACCGGAGTAATGAAAAACTGTTTTTT.